This entry is about one TCR beta chain. What it binds is not known. TCRdb's copy holds only in-frame clones and misses some; the assay was immunoSEQ multiplex PCR. Here the sample spans 45,000 to 55,000 clones, about four fifths being singletons. The data stem from a study of OX40 agonist ivuxolimab in advanced cancers. Study overall: Patients received ivuxolimab, an intravenous treatment, every 2 weeks at 0.01 to 10 mg/kg.

Study-level findings and limits: On average, a greater number of expanded clones characterised CD8+ T cells relative to CD4+.

Sample: CD4+ or CD8+ T cells sorted from blood, taken in a trial of the OX40 agonist ivuxolimab. The source of this sequence is an adult with an advanced solid tumor such as melanoma, head and neck, liver or kidney cancer.

CDR3 sequence reads: CASSEFGQGGISTDTQYF. DNA for the CDR3: TGCGCCAGCAGTGAGTTCGGACAGGGCGGGATTAGCACAGATACGCAGTATTTT. The rearrangement links TRBV10-2 to TRBJ2-3; 8 nucleotides align to TRBD1. The CDR3 spans 18 residues. Germline values: CDR1 WSHSY, CDR2 SAAADI. V dropped 1 base and J dropped 0; count of bases not matched to a gene: 9.